This TCR beta chain is from a study of blood T cell repertoires in COVID-19. Overall study: Samples of COVID-19 (acute and convalescent) were obtained from the United States, Italy and Spain. From T cells, B-cell-depleted T cells, or PBMCs came the material, which was cDNA or gDNA.

Per the original methods: Using reference gene primer amplification, nucleated cell counts were estimated. TCRdb keeps only in-frame clones here, not all; method: immunoSEQ multiplex PCR. D and trimming come from the DNA, and the V and J calls and clone size come from that table. This sample carries under 250,000 clones, more than 75% of them seen once, and the ten largest clones take roughly 5.1%. Germline assignment: CDR1 SNHLY and CDR2 FYNNEI. The V and J ends lost 8 bases and 2 bases respectively, with 7 bases between them. CDR3 size: 11 residues. This clonotype was obtained from a woman between 65 and 79 years old with COVID-19, enrolled during active disease. Source material: peripheral blood. The gene calls are TRBV2 and TRBJ2-7; D perhaps matches TRBD1 (5 bases). CDR3 in DNA: TGTGCCAGCGGGGCCGCCTACGAGCAGTACTTC. It encodes CASGAAYEQYF.